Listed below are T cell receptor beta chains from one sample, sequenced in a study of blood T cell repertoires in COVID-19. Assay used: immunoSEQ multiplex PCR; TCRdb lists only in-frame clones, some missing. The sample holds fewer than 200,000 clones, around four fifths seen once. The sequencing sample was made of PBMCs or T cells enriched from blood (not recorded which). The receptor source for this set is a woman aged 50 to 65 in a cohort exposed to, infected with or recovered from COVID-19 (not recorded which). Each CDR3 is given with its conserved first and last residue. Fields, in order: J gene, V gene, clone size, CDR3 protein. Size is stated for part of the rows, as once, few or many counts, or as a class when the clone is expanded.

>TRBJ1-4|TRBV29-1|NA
CSAIDRGEKLFF
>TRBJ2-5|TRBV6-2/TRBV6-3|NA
CASSRMERTQYF
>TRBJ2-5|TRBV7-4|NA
CASSLTSGGQGETQYF
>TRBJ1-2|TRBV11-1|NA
CASSFDRSYGYTF
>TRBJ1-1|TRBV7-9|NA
CASSPQQGWSTEAFF
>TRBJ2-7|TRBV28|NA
CASSTSGSGGYEQYF
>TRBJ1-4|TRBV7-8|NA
CASSYQEGDEKLFF
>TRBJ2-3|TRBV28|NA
CASRRSQARSTQYF
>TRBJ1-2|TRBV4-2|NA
CASSPQGRYGYTF
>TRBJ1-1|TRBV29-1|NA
CSAGQGASAFF
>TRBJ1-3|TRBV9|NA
CASSVSTFLSGNTIYF
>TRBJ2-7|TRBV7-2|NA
CASSFPGWSGTTYEQYF
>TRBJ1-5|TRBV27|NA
CATSDRGSNQPQHF
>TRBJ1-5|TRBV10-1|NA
CASSSGFNQPQHF
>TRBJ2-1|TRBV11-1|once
CASSLAVTDYNEQFF
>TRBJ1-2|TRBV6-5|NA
CASSRTGGNGGYTF
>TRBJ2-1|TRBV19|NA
CASSKGAGEQFF
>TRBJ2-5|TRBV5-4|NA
CASSQDGETQYF
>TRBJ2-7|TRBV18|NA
CASSVSSSYEQYF
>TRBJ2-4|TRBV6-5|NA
CGTHLAKNIQYF
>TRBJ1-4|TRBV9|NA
CASSLRGRGTEKLFF
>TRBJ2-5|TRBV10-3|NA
CAISESQVETQYF
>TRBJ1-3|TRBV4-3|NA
CASSQGVHETFSGNTIYF
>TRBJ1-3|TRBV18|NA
CASSPVAGGTGNTIYF
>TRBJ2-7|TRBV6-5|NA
CASTEDRGSYEQYF
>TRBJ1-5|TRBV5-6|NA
CASSLAGGGSNQPQHF
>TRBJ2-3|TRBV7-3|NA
CASSSGQGRADTQYF
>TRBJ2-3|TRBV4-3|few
CASSQGLSLTDTQYF
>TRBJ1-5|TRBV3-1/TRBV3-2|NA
CASSQDRIGQPQHF
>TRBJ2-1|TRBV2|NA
CASSGGLAVSSYNEQFF
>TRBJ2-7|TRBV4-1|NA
CASSQGDSGGYEQYF
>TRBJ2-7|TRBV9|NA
CASSVGRDRAEQYF
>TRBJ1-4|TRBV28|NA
CASSLSIQVSEKLFF
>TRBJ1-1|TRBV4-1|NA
CASSQGQGEAFF
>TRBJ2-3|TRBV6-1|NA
CASSDARRGTDTQYF
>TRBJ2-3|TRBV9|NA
CASSVGAGGGAGTDTQYF
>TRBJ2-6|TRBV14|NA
CASKSSGANVLTF
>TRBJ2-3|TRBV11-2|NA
CASSLAGTDTQYF
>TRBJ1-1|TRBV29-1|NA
CSVEHSINTEAFF
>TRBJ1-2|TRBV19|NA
CASSGTGGLASYTF
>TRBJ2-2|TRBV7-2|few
CASSLPGSNTGELFF
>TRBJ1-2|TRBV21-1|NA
CASSTPGQHKWNGYTF
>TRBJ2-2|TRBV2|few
CASRRDRGTGELFF
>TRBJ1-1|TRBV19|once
CASSVLGTRNTEAFF
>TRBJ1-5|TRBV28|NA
CASSGQGGIGQPQHF